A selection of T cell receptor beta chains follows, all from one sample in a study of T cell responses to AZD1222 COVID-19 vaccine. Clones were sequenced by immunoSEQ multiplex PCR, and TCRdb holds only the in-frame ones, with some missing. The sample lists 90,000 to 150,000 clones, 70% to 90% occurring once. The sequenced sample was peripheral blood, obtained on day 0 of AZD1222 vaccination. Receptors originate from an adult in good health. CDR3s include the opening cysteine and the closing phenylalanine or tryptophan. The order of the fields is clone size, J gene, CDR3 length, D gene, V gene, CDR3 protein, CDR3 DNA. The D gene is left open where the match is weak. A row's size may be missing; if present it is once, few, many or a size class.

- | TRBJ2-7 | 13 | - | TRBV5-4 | CASSLTGFVGQYF | TGTGCCAGCAGCTTAACAGGGTTCGTGGGGCAGTACTTC
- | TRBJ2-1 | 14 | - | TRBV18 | CASSPLADYNEQFF | TGTGCCAGCTCCCCTTTAGCGGACTACAATGAGCAGTTCTTC
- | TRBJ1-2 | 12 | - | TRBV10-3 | CAITDTDYGYTF | TGTGCCATCACGGACACTGACTATGGCTACACCTTC
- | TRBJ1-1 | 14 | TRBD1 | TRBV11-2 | CASSLGPTGAEAFF | TGTGCCAGCAGCTTAGGCCCGACAGGGGCTGAAGCTTTCTTT
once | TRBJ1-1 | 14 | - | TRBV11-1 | CASGGPKEGTEAFF | TGTGCCAGCGGGGGTCCGAAGGAGGGCACTGAAGCTTTCTTT
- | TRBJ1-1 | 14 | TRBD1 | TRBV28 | CASSPLQGVGEAFF | TGTGCCAGCAGTCCATTACAGGGGGTGGGTGAAGCTTTCTTT
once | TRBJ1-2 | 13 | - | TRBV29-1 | CSVVPGEGNGYTF | TGCAGCGTTGTCCCGGGGGAGGGAAATGGCTACACCTTC
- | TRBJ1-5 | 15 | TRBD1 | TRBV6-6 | CASTWTGSSNQPQHF | TGTGCCAGCACATGGACAGGGAGTAGCAATCAGCCCCAGCATTTT
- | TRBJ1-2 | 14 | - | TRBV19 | CAVSPWGSNYGYTF | TGTGCGGTCTCCCCGTGGGGGTCTAACTATGGCTACACCTTC
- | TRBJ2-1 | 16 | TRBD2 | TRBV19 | CASSTPRDYRQNEQFF | TGTGCCAGTAGTACCCCTCGGGACTATAGGCAAAATGAGCAGTTCTTC
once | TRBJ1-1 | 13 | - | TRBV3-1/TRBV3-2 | CASSLRTATEAFF | TGTGCCAGCAGCCTTAGGACGGCCACTGAAGCTTTCTTT
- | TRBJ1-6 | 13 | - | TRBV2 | CASSPGRHSPLHF | TGTGCCAGCAGCCCCGGGCGCCATTCACCCCTCCACTTT
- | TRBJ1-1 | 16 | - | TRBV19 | CASKRDTVRENTEAFF | TGTGCCAGTAAACGGGACACCGTTCGGGAAAACACTGAAGCTTTCTTT
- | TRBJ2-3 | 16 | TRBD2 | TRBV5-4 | CASRPGLAGGSGTQYF | TGTGCCAGCAGACCTGGACTAGCGGGGGGGTCCGGTACGCAGTATTTT
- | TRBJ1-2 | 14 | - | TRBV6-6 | CASRLDGGAGGYTF | TGTGCCAGCAGGCTGGACGGGGGGGCTGGAGGCTACACCTTC
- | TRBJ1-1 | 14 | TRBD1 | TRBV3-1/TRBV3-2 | CASSLTGGNTEAFF | TGTGCCAGCAGCCTGACAGGGGGGAACACTGAAGCTTTCTTT
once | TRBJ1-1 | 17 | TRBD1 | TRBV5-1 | CASSRAGTGGGYTEAFF | TGCGCCAGCAGCCGCGCCGGGACAGGAGGTGGGTACACTGAAGCTTTCTTT
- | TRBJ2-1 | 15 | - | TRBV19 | CASRTGTAPIYEQFF | TGTGCCAGTAGGACCGGGACCGCGCCTATCTATGAGCAGTTCTTC
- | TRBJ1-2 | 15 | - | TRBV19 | CASSPDSTGPYGYTF | TGTGCCAGTAGTCCCGATTCAACAGGGCCCTATGGCTACACCTTC
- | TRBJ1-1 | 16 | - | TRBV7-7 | CASSPWAGAGNTEAFF | TGTGCTAGCAGCCCCTGGGCGGGGGCCGGGAACACTGAAGCTTTCTTT
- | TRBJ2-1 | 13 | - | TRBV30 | CAWSRGSYNEQFF | TGTGCCTGGAGTAGGGGTTCCTACAATGAGCAGTTCTTC
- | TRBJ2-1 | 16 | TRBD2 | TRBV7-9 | CASSLALASGGGEQFF | TGTGCCAGCAGCTTAGCTTTGGCTAGCGGGGGAGGGGAGCAGTTCTTC
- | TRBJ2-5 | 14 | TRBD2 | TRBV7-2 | CASSLGEREVTQYF | TGTGCCAGCAGCTTAGGGGAGCGGGAGGTGACCCAGTACTTC
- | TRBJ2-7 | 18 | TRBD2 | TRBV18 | CASSPGRSSGTLTYEQYF | TGTGCCAGCTCACCGGGCAGGTCTAGCGGGACGTTGACCTACGAGCAGTACTTC
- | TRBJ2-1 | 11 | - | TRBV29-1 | CSVSLTNEQFF | TGCAGCGTTTCCCTCACCAATGAGCAGTTCTTC
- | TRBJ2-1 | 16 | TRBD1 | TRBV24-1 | CATSGLTGGRDNEQFF | TGTGCCACCAGTGGCTTGACAGGGGGTCGGGACAATGAGCAGTTCTTC
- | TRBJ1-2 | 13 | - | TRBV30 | CAWSPPHTQGYTF | TGTGCCTGGAGTCCCCCTCACACCCAGGGCTACACCTTC
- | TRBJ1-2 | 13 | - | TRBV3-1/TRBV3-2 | CASSPDRTYGYTF | TGTGCCAGCAGCCCCGACAGAACCTATGGCTACACCTTC
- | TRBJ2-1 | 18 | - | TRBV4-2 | CASSQDLSGASSYNEQFF | TGTGCCAGCAGCCAAGATCTGTCGGGGGCTAGCTCCTACAATGAGCAGTTCTTC